These 20 T cell receptor beta chains share one sample of origin, sequenced in a study of T-cell memory formation after mild COVID-19. MiXCR, applied by TCRdb to the 5' RACE reads, yields one record per CDR3 protein. The sample has 15,000 to 20,000 distinct CDR3 sequences, approximately 20% seen once. Sequences were obtained from PBMCs or a T cell subset sorted from them (not recorded which). The receptor source for this set is a man in his late teens or twenties who had mild COVID-19 (a few samples of this study predate the infection). Cell type and time point are not known.

This clonotype was seen repeatedly, ten times or more. The rearrangement uses TRBV6-2 or TRBV6-3 and TRBJ2-2, with D uncertain. Trimming shortened V by 4 bases and J by 7 bases, and 10 bases separated the two germline ends. CDR1 and CDR2 from the germline V gene are MNHEY and SVGEGT. The CDR3 has 13 residues. Here the CDR3 reads CASSSLFGGELFF. CDR3 bases: TGTGCCAGCAGTTCCCTCTTCGGCGGGGAGCTGTTTTTT.

This clonotype was found many times. The chain combines TRBV7-9 with TRBJ2-2; D gene uncertain. V gave up 2 bases and J gave up 0 bases, with 7 bases separating them. Per germline, CDR1 SEHNR and CDR2 FQNEAQ (reference sequence). The CDR3 covers 15 residues. Written as DNA, the CDR3 is TGTGCCAGCAGCTTATTCGAGGCGAACACCGGGGAGCTGTTTTTT. It encodes CASSLFEANTGELFF.

V is TRBV20-1 and J is TRBJ2-7, with TRBD1 matching over 7 bases. Germline CDR1 and CDR2: DFQATT and SNEGSKA (reference sequence). After removal of 3 bases from V and 5 bases from J, the junction contained 10 bases not matched to a gene. This CDR3 spans 14 amino acids. The DNA for the CDR3 is TGCAGTGCTAGTAAAGGGGGCGAGGTCGACGAGCAGTACTTC. Amino acid sequence: CSASKGGEVDEQYF.

This clonotype was detected a few times. V and J are TRBV21-1 and TRBJ2-1; the table's D gene call, TRBD1, was not cross checked with the DNA. TRBV21-1 is given as a pseudogene. This CDR3 comprises 14 residues. CDR3 nucleotides: TGTGCCAGCAGCAAATGCGATGGCGGCTCCCCCGCGTTCTTC. Amino acids: CASSKCDGGSPAFF.

There are many counts of this clonotype. This chain uses TRBV4-3 with TRBJ2-3; tentatively, D is TRBD2 (5 bases). Germline V CDR1 and CDR2: LGHNA, YSLEER. This CDR3 region has 15 residues. V dropped 4 bases and J dropped 4 bases, with 15 bases sitting between them. Here the CDR3 reads CASSRAGVLPDTQYF. In DNA form, the CDR3 reads TGCGCCAGCAGCCGGGCCGGGGTTTTACCAGATACGCAGTATTTT.

This clonotype was counted at least ten times. The rearrangement links TRBV28 to TRBJ1-2; tentatively, D is TRBD1 (6 bases). The CDR3 is 19 residues long. With 3 bases removed from V and 3 bases from J, the gap between germline ends came to 26 bases. Germline V gene data show CDR1 as MDHEN and CDR2 as SYDVKM. CDR3 residues: CASSLSRGANSMPDYGYTF. The CDR3 DNA sequence: TGTGCCAGCAGTTTGAGTCGGGGGGCGAATTCGATGCCGGACTATGGCTACACCTTC.

This clonotype was observed many times. The chain uses TRBV12-5 and TRBJ2-1; a weak D match, TRBD1 (6 bases). In germline, CDR1 is LGHNT, CDR2 FRNRAP. Trimming shortened V by 4 bases and J by 3 bases, and 13 bases separated the two germline ends. The CDR3 runs 15 residues. The CDR3, as DNA: TGTGCTAGTGGTTCCAACAGGGTCGGCTACAATGAGCAGTTCTTC. Its translation: CASGSNRVGYNEQFF.

This clonotype showed up many times. This sequence joins TRBV6-2 or TRBV6-3 and TRBJ2-2, with 9 positions matching TRBD1. CDR1 and CDR2 (germline): MNHEY, SVGEGT. V shed 0 bases and J 7 bases; nucleotides not matched to a gene: 18. This CDR3 has 20 amino acids. CDR3 in amino acids: CASSYSSRPINRGLGGELFF. The DNA for the CDR3 is TGTGCCAGCAGTTACTCGAGTCGGCCCATCAACAGGGGGCTCGGCGGGGAGCTGTTTTTT.

This clonotype showed up just a few times. The chain links TRBV6-1 to TRBJ2-1; D not resolved. Trimming took 2 bases from V and 2 from J, leaving 10 bases between them. The CDR3 covers 15 residues. From germline, CDR1 is MNHNS and CDR2 SASEGT. The CDR3 region is CASSEQSETYNEQFF. The CDR3 coding sequence is TGTGCCAGCAGTGAACAGTCGGAAACCTACAATGAGCAGTTCTTC.

V usage is TRBV27 and J usage is TRBJ1-2; D is uncertain. Looked up from germline, CDR1 is MNHEY and CDR2 is SMNVEV (reference sequence). Trimming shortened V by 0 bases and J by 1 base, and 6 bases separated the two germline ends. This CDR3 comprises 14 residues. CDR3 sequence (DNA): TGTGCCAGCAGTTTATCAAGGGATAACTATGGCTACACCTTC. The encoded protein is CASSLSRDNYGYTF.

This clonotype was counted at least ten times. The V and J genes are TRBV12-3 or TRBV12-4 and TRBJ2-1; D gene ambiguous. CDR3 size: 16 residues. Deletions cut 7 bases from V and 0 bases from J, with 16 bases between. The CDR3 nucleotides are TGTGCCAGCAATCAACGGGCGAAAATCTCCTACAATGAGCAGTTCTTC. Its translation is CASNQRAKISYNEQFF.

The chain combines TRBV5-1 with TRBJ2-5; TRBD1 agrees at 8 bases. Germline loops: CDR1 SGHRS, CDR2 YFSETQ. The junction had 10 bases not matched to a gene; V was cut back by 7 bases and J by 5 bases. This CDR3 comprises 14 residues. The CDR3 DNA sequence: TGCGCCAGCGGTGGACAGGGTGTCGCGGAGACCCAGTACTTC. Translated: CASGGQGVAETQYF.

This clonotype was observed many times. Germline is not matched at one junction end, which may reflect a read error. V gene TRBV12-3 or TRBV12-4 combines with J gene TRBJ2-3; TRBD2 matches 8 bases. The CDR3 is 12 residues long. The CDR3 region has the DNA TGTGCCAGCAGGGGACTAGGGGGATGTGAATTTTTT. Its protein product is CASRGLGGCEFF.

Many counts were recorded for this clonotype. The chain joins TRBV27 to TRBJ2-7; TRBD1 might be the D (6 bases). Between the trimmed V and J ends, which lost 8 bases and 0 bases, there was a span of 11 bases. This CDR3 spans 13 amino acids. The germline CDR1 and CDR2 sequences are MNHEY and SMNVEV (reference sequence). This chain's CDR3 is CASGLTGSYEQYF. CDR3 DNA sequence: TGTGCCAGCGGCTTGACAGGCTCCTACGAGCAGTACTTC.

This clonotype appeared a few times. The chain couples TRBV24-1 to TRBJ2-5; the D gene is possibly TRBD1 (5 bases). Germline V lookup: CDR1 KGHDR, CDR2 SFDVKD. The CDR3 sequence is 14 residues long. The V gene lost 2 bases and the J gene lost 5 bases, with 11 bases spanning the gap. The CDR3: CATSDWGSGETQYF. CDR3 bases: TGTGCCACCAGTGATTGGGGCTCCGGGGAGACCCAGTACTTC.

At least ten counts were recorded for this clonotype. The V and J genes are TRBV20-1 and TRBJ2-7; 7 bases match TRBD1. Germline CDR1 reads DFQATT; CDR2 reads SNEGSKA (reference sequence). Losses at the gene ends were 3 bases for V and 3 bases for J; bases not matched to a gene: 8. The CDR3 consists of 14 residues. The CDR3 region is CSASPRQGFYEQYV. The CDR3 region has the DNA TGCAGTGCTAGCCCGAGACAGGGCTTCTACGAGCAGTACGTC.

This clonotype was recorded once. V and J are TRBV12-3 or TRBV12-4 and TRBJ2-1; D call uncertain. The CDR3 length is 16 residues. Trimming took off 6 bases at V and 6 bases at J, with 21 bases between the two ends. The CDR3 region has the DNA TGTGCCAGCAGCCATAAATGGAAACACGATCTCAATGAGCAGTTCTTC. This gives the protein CASSHKWKHDLNEQFF.

This clonotype was observed a handful of times. The rearrangement uses TRBV4-1 and TRBJ2-1; D not certain. Trimming removed 0 bases at V and 5 bases at J, with 5 bases between. CDR1 MGHRA and CDR2 YSYEKL come from the germline V gene. The length of the CDR3 is 13 residues. As DNA, the CDR3 is TGCGCCAGCAGCCAAGATGGGAACAATGAGCAGTTCTTC. Encoded protein: CASSQDGNNEQFF.

This clonotype has just a few counts. The rearrangement joins TRBV10-3 to TRBJ1-4; D ambiguous. This CDR3 is built from 19 residues. Looked up from germline, CDR1 is ENHRY and CDR2 is SYGVKD. Trimming left V 0 bases short and J 0 bases short, with 17 bases between. CDR3 residues: CAISESLFPPSATNEKLFF. Here the CDR3 DNA reads TGTGCCATCAGTGAGTCTTTATTTCCACCTTCTGCAACTAATGAAAAACTGTTTTTT.

There are many counts of this clonotype. The chain uses TRBV7-9 and TRBJ2-3; D remains unclear. The CDR3 runs 14 residues. CDR1 is SEHNR and CDR2 is FQNEAQ in the germline V gene (reference sequence). Trimming took 5 bases from V and 4 from J, leaving 13 bases between them. The CDR3 nucleotides read TGTGCCAGCAGCCCAGGATACCCGCCAGATACGCAGTATTTT. Its translation: CASSPGYPPDTQYF. The full variable domain, its missing parts supplied by reference TRBV7-9 and TRBJ2-3, is DTGVSQNPRHKITKRGQNVTFRCDPISEHNRLYWYRQTLGQGPEFLTYFQNEAQLEKSRLLSDRFSAERPKGSFSTLEIQRTEQGDSAMYLCASSPGYPPDTQYFGPGTRLTVL.